The 3 T cell receptor beta chains below were found in one sample sequenced in a study of CD8 T cells in Susac syndrome. Reverse transcription of roughly 0.5 to 1 ug RNA was carried out with random hexamers. MiXCR, applied by TCRdb to the immunoSEQ multiplex PCR reads, yields one record per CDR3 protein. The repertoire holds a few hundred thousand distinct CDR3 sequences, with 90% to 95% as singletons. Sequenced input: CD8+ T cells from PBMCs. The receptors shown here come from a human donor with multiple sclerosis.

This chain connects TRBV9 to TRBJ1-6; D call uncertain. Germline values: CDR1 SGDLS, CDR2 YYNGEE. The V and J ends lost 6 bases and 4 bases respectively, with 11 bases between them. This CDR3 spans 14 amino acids. The CDR3 DNA sequence: TGTGCCAGCACTAATGGAGGGTATAATTCACCCCTCCACTTT. Translation gives CASTNGGYNSPLHF.

The rearrangement joins TRBV20-1 to TRBJ2-7; D possibly corresponds to TRBD2 (6 bases). Germline lookup yields CDR1 DFQATT and CDR2 SNEGSKA (reference sequence). The CDR3 loop spans 18 amino acids. The ends were cut back, 6 bases at V and 1 base at J, with 28 bases in the middle. The CDR3: CSAEPGVAEGPASYEQYF. The CDR3 bases are TGCAGTGCCGAACCCGGGGTAGCGGAGGGGCCCGCTTCCTACGAGCAGTACTTC.

The chain couples TRBV4-3 to TRBJ2-7; D tentatively fits TRBD1 or TRBD2 (5 bases each). From germline, CDR1 is LGHNA and CDR2 YSLEER. The CDR3 has 15 residues. Deletions cut 3 bases from V and 1 base from J, with 13 bases between. CDR3 sequence reads: CASSQDRDGSYEQYF. The CDR3 DNA reads TGCGCCAGCAGCCAGGACCGGGACGGTTCCTACGAGCAGTACTTC.